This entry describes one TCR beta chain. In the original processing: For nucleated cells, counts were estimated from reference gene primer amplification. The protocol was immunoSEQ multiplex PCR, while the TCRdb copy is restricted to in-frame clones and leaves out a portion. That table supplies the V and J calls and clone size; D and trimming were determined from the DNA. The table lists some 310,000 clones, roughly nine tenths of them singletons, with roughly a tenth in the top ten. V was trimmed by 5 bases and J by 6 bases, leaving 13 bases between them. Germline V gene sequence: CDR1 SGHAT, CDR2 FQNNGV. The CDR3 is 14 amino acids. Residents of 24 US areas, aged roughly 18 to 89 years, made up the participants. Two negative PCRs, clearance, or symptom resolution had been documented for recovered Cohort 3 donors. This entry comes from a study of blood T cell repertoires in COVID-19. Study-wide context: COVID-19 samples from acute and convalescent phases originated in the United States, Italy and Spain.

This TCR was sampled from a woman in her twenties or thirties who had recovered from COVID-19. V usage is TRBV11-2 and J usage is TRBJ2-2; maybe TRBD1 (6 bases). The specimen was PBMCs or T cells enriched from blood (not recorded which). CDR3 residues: CASSRGRGAGELFF. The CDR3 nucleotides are TGTGCCAGCAGCAGGGGCAGGGGCGCCGGGGAGCTGTTTTTT.